The next 32 T cell receptor beta chains were all read from a single sample in a study of Graves' ophthalmopathy and Graves' hyperthyroidism. Amplifying from RNA transcripts, the study obtained TCR beta CDR3 regions. First-round RT-PCR employed HTBI primers, with a second-round multiplex PCR after it. TCRdb called the multiplex PCR reads again in MiXCR, with one record for every CDR3 protein. The repertoire holds 170,000 or so distinct CDR3 sequences, with 30% to 45% as singletons. The sample consisted of peripheral blood. Receptors originate from a woman aged 40 to 50 with Graves' ophthalmopathy.

V usage is TRBV27 and J usage is TRBJ1-5; TRBD1 matches at 7 bases. Germline lookup yields CDR1 MNHEY and CDR2 SMNVEV (reference sequence). The CDR3 runs 16 residues. Trimming at V came to 6 bases and at J to 4 bases, leaving 12 bases not matched to a gene. DNA of the CDR3: TGTGCCAGCAGCCGGGGTCTGACAGGGTATAATCAGCCCCAGCATTTT. Encoded protein: CASSRGLTGYNQPQHF.

J is TRBJ2-7 and V is TRBV2, with D unclear. Looked up from germline, CDR1 is SNHLY and CDR2 is FYNNEI. The CDR3 sequence is 14 residues long. The V and J ends lost 2 bases and 4 bases respectively, with 12 bases between them. CDR3 region: CASSELPGAYEQYF. CDR3 nucleotides: TGTGCCAGCAGTGAACTCCCCGGCGCGTACGAGCAGTACTTC. The full variable domain, its missing parts supplied by reference TRBV2 and TRBJ2-7, is EPEVTQTPSHQVTQMGQEVILRCVPISNHLYFYWYRQILGQKVEFLVSFYNNEISEKSEIFDDQFSVERPDGSNFTLKIRSTKLEDSAMYFCASSELPGAYEQYFGPGTRLTVT.

The genes are TRBV6-1 and TRBJ2-5; D is perhaps TRBD1 or TRBD2 (6 bases each). Germline values: CDR1 MNHNS, CDR2 SASEGT. CDR3 length equals 14 residues. The V gene lost 5 bases and the J gene lost 5 bases, with 15 bases spanning the gap. Here the CDR3 reads CASSPLGGFETQYF. CDR3 sequence (DNA): TGTGCCAGCAGTCCCCTAGGGGGGTTCGAGACCCAGTACTTC.

This clonotype was recorded once. The chain recombines TRBV5-1 with TRBJ1-6; D unresolved. The V and J ends lost 2 bases and 9 bases respectively, with 12 bases between them. CDR1 and CDR2 (germline): SGHRS, YFSETQ. CDR3 length: 14 amino acids. The CDR3, as DNA: TGCGCCAGCAGCTTAGGCCAGGACGGTTCACCCCTCCACTTT. Amino acid sequence: CASSLGQDGSPLHF.

This clonotype was observed a handful of times. The gene calls are TRBV24-1 and TRBJ1-1, with a weak D call TRBD1 (5 bases). Germline-derived CDR1 and CDR2 are KGHDR and SFDVKD. The V and J ends lost 4 bases and 11 bases respectively, with 13 bases between them. The CDR3 runs 12 residues. Here the CDR3 reads CATSDPRGWAFF. In nucleotides, the CDR3 is TGTGCCACCAGTGACCCGAGGGGCTGGGCTTTCTTT.

There are many counts of this clonotype. The CDR3 bases are TGTGCCAGCAGTTTACCCGGGACAGGGAGCTACGAGCAGTACTTC. Translated: CASSLPGTGSYEQYF. The chain recombines TRBV28 with TRBJ2-7; 9 bases are a match to TRBD1. This CDR3 has 15 amino acids. Germline CDR1 and CDR2: MDHEN and SYDVKM. Losses at the gene ends were 2 bases for V and 3 bases for J; bases not matched to a gene: 5.

V gene TRBV6-5 combines with J gene TRBJ2-5; D unclear. CDR1 and CDR2 (germline): MNHEY, SVGAGI. CDR3 length: 13 amino acids. Trimming removed 2 bases from V and 5 bases from J, with 9 bases in between. CDR3 amino acids: CASSYVSGETQYF. The CDR3 DNA follows: TGTGCCAGCAGTTACGTGAGTGGGGAGACCCAGTACTTC.

At least ten counts were recorded for this clonotype. This chain joins TRBV7-8 and TRBJ1-5; D remains unclear. The CDR3 length is 14 residues. Trimming stripped 5 bases from V and 0 bases from J, with 8 bases between. The germline V gene has CDR1 SGHVS and CDR2 FQNEAQ. The CDR3 DNA follows: TGTGCCAGCAGCCCCGGGAATAGCAATCAGCCCCAGCATTTT. This translates into CASSPGNSNQPQHF.

This clonotype has at least ten counts. Sequence at one end of the junction differs from germline and may be a read error. The rearrangement uses TRBV11-2 and TRBJ2-2; D possibly corresponds to TRBD2 (6 bases). Germline CDR1 SGHAT, CDR2 FQNNGV. This CDR3 has 16 residues. CDR3 DNA: TGTGCCAGCAGCCGCAGCACTAGCCGAAACACCGAGGAGCTGTTTTTT. Residues: CASSRSTSRNTEELFF. Drawing the rest from reference TRBV11-2 and TRBJ2-2, the complete variable domain is EAGVAQSPRYKIIEKRQSVAFWCNPISGHATLYWYQQILGQGPKLLIQFQNNGVVDDSQLPKDRFSAERLKGVDSTLKIQPAKLEDSAVYLCASSRSTSRNTEELFFGEGSRLTVL.

The chain joins TRBV6-4 to TRBJ1-5; maybe TRBD1 (6 bases). CDR1 is MRHNA and CDR2 is SNTAGT in the germline V gene. The V end was cut by 4 bases, the J end by 2 bases, with 15 bases between. CDR3 length: 16 amino acids. CDR3 bases: TGTGCCAGCAGTGCCTTAAAACAGGGCGGCAATCAGCCCCAGCATTTT. Protein: CASSALKQGGNQPQHF.

The chain joins TRBV7-8 to TRBJ2-5; 13 bases agree with TRBD2. J was trimmed by 5 bases and V by 5 bases; bases with no gene match: 5. Germline lookup yields CDR1 SGHVS and CDR2 FQNEAQ. The CDR3 contains 15 residues. Here the CDR3 reads CASSPLAGGLETQYF. The CDR3 bases are TGTGCCAGCAGCCCACTAGCGGGAGGGCTGGAGACCCAGTACTTC.

This clonotype was found once. The V and J genes are TRBV25-1 and TRBJ2-5; TRBD1 aligns across 8 bases. The trim removed 4 bases at V and 3 bases at J, leaving 13 bases unmatched. The length of the CDR3 is 17 residues. In germline, CDR1 is MGHDK, CDR2 SYGVNS. CDR3 amino acids: CASSGLRTGPWEETQYF. CDR3 nucleotides: TGTGCCAGCAGTGGGTTGAGGACAGGGCCCTGGGAAGAGACCCAGTACTTC.

This chain links TRBV7-8 with TRBJ2-5, with 8 nucleotides matching TRBD2. V trimming: 5 bases; J trimming: 5 bases; junction bases outside the gene matches: 10. CDR3 length equals 15 residues. CDR1 is SGHVS, CDR2 FQNEAQ, per germline. CDR3 bases: TGTGCCAGCAGCGGACGAAGCGGGAGCTGGGAGACCCAGTACTTC. Protein product: CASSGRSGSWETQYF.

This rearrangement joins TRBV6-1 to TRBJ1-5; D gene uncertain. Germline lookup yields CDR1 MNHNS and CDR2 SASEGT. CDR3 size: 12 residues. With 1 base removed from V and 10 bases from J, the gap between germline ends came to 8 bases. This chain's CDR3 is CASSEGERPQHF. In DNA, the CDR3 is TGTGCCAGCAGTGAAGGGGAGCGACCCCAGCATTTT.

The chain carries TRBV6-2 or TRBV6-3 and TRBJ2-5; D is uncertain. Between the trimmed V and J ends, which lost 2 bases and 1 base, there was a span of 8 bases. The CDR3 is 14 amino acids. In germline, CDR1 is MNHEY, CDR2 SVGEGT. CDR3 DNA: TGTGCCAGCAGTTACACGGCAATCCAAGAGACCCAGTACTTC. Its protein is CASSYTAIQETQYF.

This clonotype came up many times. The V gene is TRBV12-3 or TRBV12-4, the J gene TRBJ1-3, with D uncertain. The V end was cut by 4 bases, the J end by 4 bases, with 11 bases between. CDR3 length: 14 amino acids. The CDR3 loop is CASSSSIGGNTIYF. The CDR3 bases are TGTGCCAGCAGTTCGAGCATCGGGGGAAACACCATATATTTT.

This clonotype was observed many times. This chain links TRBV12-3 or TRBV12-4 with TRBJ2-7, with 11 bases that match TRBD2. This CDR3 comprises 17 residues. The trim removed 5 bases at V and 4 bases at J, leaving 13 bases unmatched. The DNA for the CDR3 is TGTGCCAGCAGTACGACTAGCGGGATTCCTATTTTGTACGAGCAGTACTTC. It yields the protein CASSTTSGIPILYEQYF.

This clonotype was counted ten times or more. CDR3 DNA: TGTGCCAGCAGCCGCCCGGGAGCGGGGGAGGACGAGCAGTACTTC. Protein sequence: CASSRPGAGEDEQYF. This chain joins TRBV6-2 or TRBV6-3 and TRBJ2-7, with TRBD2 matching over 8 bases. Trimming cost V 6 bases and J 5 bases; bases outside gene matches: 12. The CDR3 runs 15 residues. Germline assignment: CDR1 MNHEY and CDR2 SVGEGT.

V is TRBV10-3 and J is TRBJ1-5; D not certain. V was pared by 7 bases and J by 3 bases, with 22 bases between. Germline V CDR1 and CDR2: ENHRY, SYGVKD. The CDR3 consists of 17 residues. The CDR3: CAINPRGPRGLNQPQHF. CDR3 DNA: TGTGCCATCAATCCCAGAGGACCGCGAGGTCTCAATCAGCCCCAGCATTTT.

The chain joins TRBV12-3 or TRBV12-4 to TRBJ2-3; tentatively, D is TRBD2 (6 bases). The CDR3 contains 15 residues. Trimming removed 2 bases at V and 1 base at J, with 10 bases between. The CDR3 bases are TGTGCCAGCAGTTTAACGGGAGCAGGCACAGATACGCAGTATTTT. Residues: CASSLTGAGTDTQYF.

This clonotype was seen at least ten times. The chain uses TRBV29-1 and TRBJ2-5, with TRBD1 matching over 9 bases. With V trimmed by 7 bases and J by 5 bases, 11 bases remained unmatched. This CDR3 is built from 14 residues. In germline, CDR1 is SQVTM, CDR2 ANQGSEA. The CDR3 DNA follows: TGCAGCGCCACCCCGGGACAGGGTGTGGAGACCCAGTACTTC. Amino acids: CSATPGQGVETQYF.

This clonotype was seen many times. The genes are TRBV7-2 and TRBJ2-5, with D maybe TRBD2 (5 bases). Deletions cut 3 bases from V and 2 bases from J, with 7 bases between. Germline V CDR1 and CDR2: SGHTA, FQGNSA. This CDR3 is 13 amino acids long. CDR3 residues: CASSLPGQETQYF. The CDR3 nucleotides are TGTGCCAGCAGCTTGCCGGGGCAAGAGACCCAGTACTTC.

This clonotype was recorded at least ten times. A much larger clone differs by one base, so this may be a read error. The CDR3 region is CSAKPPGTGAFF. CDR3 nucleotide sequence: TGCAGTGCTAAACCTCCTGGGACTGGAGCTTTCTTT. The chain combines TRBV20-1 with TRBJ1-1; TRBD1 might be the D (5 bases). CDR3 length: 12 amino acids. Germline CDR1 reads DFQATT; CDR2 reads SNEGSKA (reference sequence).

CDR3 bases: TGTGCCAGCAGCACCACCCAGGGGAACTATGGCTACACCTTC. Protein: CASSTTQGNYGYTF. This chain uses TRBV25-1 with TRBJ1-2; the D gene is possibly TRBD1 (6 bases). V was shortened by 6 bases and J by 2 bases, with 13 bases between the two germline ends. CDR1 MGHDK and CDR2 SYGVNS come from the germline V gene. The CDR3 spans 14 residues.

The genes are TRBV6-5 and TRBJ2-7; 9 bases are shared with TRBD1. The trim removed 0 bases at V and 3 bases at J, leaving 3 bases unmatched. Germline V gives CDR1 MNHEY, CDR2 SVGAGI. The CDR3 is 15 residues long. The chain's CDR3 is CASSYSGQGNYEQYF. The CDR3 bases are TGTGCCAGCAGTTACTCCGGACAGGGGAACTACGAGCAGTACTTC.

This clonotype was seen repeatedly, ten times or more. The chain links TRBV30 to TRBJ2-7; 7 bases map to TRBD1. V dropped 3 bases and J dropped 5; count of bases not matched to a gene: 7. CDR1 GTSNPN and CDR2 SVGIG come from the germline V gene (reference sequence). The length of the CDR3 is 13 residues. CDR3 DNA sequence: TGTGCCTGGAGGGTCAATCAGGGGGACGAGCAGTACTTC. Encoded protein: CAWRVNQGDEQYF.

V and J are TRBV12-3 or TRBV12-4 and TRBJ2-2; the D gene is possibly TRBD1 (6 bases). V was clipped by 9 bases and J by 8 bases, with 13 bases between them. The CDR3 sequence is 12 residues long. The CDR3 loop is CASRDRTGELFF. For the CDR3, the DNA is TGTGCCAGTAGAGACAGGACAGGGGAGCTGTTTTTT.

This clonotype showed up many times. The gene calls are TRBV6-2 or TRBV6-3 and TRBJ1-1; D might be TRBD1 (6 bases). The germline V gene has CDR1 MNHEY and CDR2 SVGEGT. The CDR3 runs 15 residues. Trimming left V 7 bases short and J 1 base short, with 16 bases between. DNA of the CDR3: TGTGCCAGCACCCGACCGGGACACCGGAACACTGAAGCTTTCTTT. Its protein is CASTRPGHRNTEAFF.

This clonotype was picked up many times. This rearrangement joins TRBV11-1 to TRBJ2-7, with 7 bases aligning to TRBD1. This CDR3 is 16 amino acids long. The trim removed 7 bases at V and 0 bases at J, leaving 12 bases unmatched. CDR1 is SGHAT and CDR2 is FQDESV in the germline V gene (reference sequence). CDR3 DNA sequence: TGTGCCAGCACGCCTTTCGGACAGGTCAGCTCCTACGAGCAGTACTTC. Its protein product is CASTPFGQVSSYEQYF.

This chain joins TRBV28 and TRBJ1-3; 7 bases are a match to TRBD1. The germline gives CDR1 MDHEN, CDR2 SYDVKM. J lost 0 bases, V lost 7 bases, and 6 bases had no gene match. CDR3 length: 15 residues. CDR3 residues: CASTDRRSSGNTIYF. The CDR3 region has the DNA TGTGCCAGCACGGACAGGCGAAGCTCTGGAAACACCATATATTTT.

The chain is built from TRBV6-2 or TRBV6-3 and TRBJ2-7; TRBD2 matches at 9 bases. Germline V gene data show CDR1 as MNHEY and CDR2 as SVGEGT. V was clipped by 4 bases and J by 6 bases; unmatched bases: 16. This CDR3 spans 17 amino acids. Written as DNA, the CDR3 is TGTGCCAGCAGTTCTGCTAGCGGGAAGACCCTAGCCTCCGAGCAGTACTTC. Its protein is CASSSASGKTLASEQYF.

This clonotype was counted ten times or more. The chain joins TRBV29-1 to TRBJ1-2; D uncertain. V was shortened by 5 bases and J by 2 bases, with 6 bases between the two germline ends. The germline V gene encodes CDR1 SQVTM and CDR2 ANQGSEA. The CDR3 is 11 residues long. Here the CDR3 reads CSVPTNYGYTF. CDR3 nucleotides: TGCAGCGTTCCCACCAACTATGGCTACACCTTC.